Listed here are 17 T cell receptor beta chains from one sample, sequenced in a study of cytomegalovirus exposure and HLA in healthy donors. PCR used 60 Vbeta primers and 13 Jbeta primers. The data were produced by immunoSEQ multiplex PCR, yet TCRdb's version contains in-frame clones alone and is incomplete. In the table there are roughly 120,000 clones, 77% of which are singletons. Sample: PBMCs. Source of these receptors: a woman between 40 and 50 years old in good health and CMV-seropositive.

The genes are TRBV2 and TRBJ2-3; no clear D gene. Trimming took off 4 bases at V and 7 bases at J, with 6 bases between the two ends. The germline CDR1 and CDR2 sequences are SNHLY and FYNNEI. The CDR3 is 11 amino acids. CDR3: CASSAMNTQYF. The CDR3 DNA follows: TGTGCCAGCAGTGCTATGAATACGCAGTATTTT.

CDR3 in DNA: TGTGCCAGCAGTTTTGGAGGATCTAATGAAAAACTGTTTTTT. Translating gives CASSFGGSNEKLFF. The chain employs TRBV28 and TRBJ1-4; D call uncertain. Trimming removed 3 bases from V and 3 bases from J, with 8 bases in between. The CDR3 has 14 amino acids. CDR1 is MDHEN, CDR2 SYDVKM, per germline.

V gene TRBV7-9 combines with J gene TRBJ2-1; D unresolved. V lost 6 bases and J lost 10, with 25 bases in between. This CDR3 contains 16 residues. Germline CDR1 and CDR2: SEHNR and FQNEAQ (reference sequence). Written as DNA, the CDR3 is TGTGCCAGCAGTTCAACTGGTAGAGGCGGCCGTGAGGAGCAGTTCTTC. Translation: CASSSTGRGGREEQFF. The full variable domain, in which reference TRBV7-9 and TRBJ2-1 provide the parts outside the CDR3, is DTGVSQNPRHKITKRGQNVTFRCDPISEHNRLYWYRQTLGQGPEFLTYFQNEAQLEKSRLLSDRFSAERPKGSFSTLEIQRTEQGDSAMYLCASSSTGRGGREEQFFGPGTRLTVL.

This chain joins TRBV7-2 and TRBJ2-1; D is ambiguous. Germline V gene sequence: CDR1 SGHTA, CDR2 FQGNSA. The CDR3 spans 15 residues. V was shortened by 1 base and J by 5 bases, with 12 bases between the two germline ends. The CDR3 is CASSLVSANNNEQFF. The CDR3 nucleotides are TGTGCCAGCAGCTTAGTGAGCGCCAATAACAATGAGCAGTTCTTC.

J is TRBJ1-2 and V is TRBV4-1; D possibly corresponds to TRBD1 (5 bases). Germline assignment: CDR1 MGHRA and CDR2 YSYEKL. The CDR3 runs 14 residues. V was cut by 3 bases and J by 4 bases, with 12 bases left in between. CDR3 loop: CASSQATGSYGYTF. In DNA, the CDR3 is TGCGCCAGCAGCCAGGCTACAGGAAGCTATGGCTACACCTTC.

The chain combines TRBV6-4 with TRBJ2-6; D is unclear. Trimming took 3 bases from V and 0 from J, leaving 6 bases between them. The CDR3 is 15 residues long. CDR1 is MRHNA, CDR2 SNTAGT, per germline. CDR3 region: CASSERRSGANVLTF. CDR3 nucleotides: TGTGCCAGCAGTGAGCGCCGCTCTGGGGCCAACGTCCTGACTTTC.

The chain has TRBV2 and TRBJ1-2, with 7 bases lining up with TRBD1. The CDR3 has 13 residues. The germline V gene has CDR1 SNHLY and CDR2 FYNNEI. Unmatched junction bases numbered 9, after V lost 6 bases and J lost 8 bases. The CDR3 coding sequence is TGTGCCAGCAGCCAACAGGGGTCGAGAGGCTACACCTTC. Its protein is CASSQQGSRGYTF.

The CDR3 DNA sequence: TGTGCCAGCAGTGAAGAGGAGCGGGCCCCCTACGAGCAGTACTTC. The encoded protein is CASSEEERAPYEQYF. The rearrangement joins TRBV6-1 to TRBJ2-7; maybe TRBD2 (6 bases). The CDR3 length is 15 residues. The V gene's germline CDR1 is MNHNS and CDR2 SASEGT. V lost 1 base, J lost 2 bases, and 12 bases lay in between.

The chain links TRBV14 to TRBJ2-1; 10 bases map to TRBD1. CDR1 SGHDN and CDR2 FVKESK come from the germline V gene. After removal of 4 bases from V and 8 bases from J, the junction contained 8 bases not matched to a gene. The CDR3 totals 15 residues. CDR3 in amino acids: CASSLAGTGVHEQFF. DNA for the CDR3: TGTGCCAGCAGCCTGGCCGGGACAGGGGTCCATGAGCAGTTCTTC.

The chain links TRBV5-1 to TRBJ2-3, with 9 positions matching TRBD2. This CDR3 contains 18 residues. Germline assignment: CDR1 SGHRS and CDR2 YFSETQ. With 3 bases clipped from V and 0 bases from J, the junction kept 11 bases outside the gene matches. The CDR3 is CASSSAASGTISTDTQYF. The CDR3 nucleotides are TGCGCCAGCAGCTCTGCGGCTAGCGGGACTATTAGCACAGATACGCAGTATTTT.

This clone was recorded a few times. The rearrangement links TRBV19 to TRBJ2-4; 7 bases are a match to TRBD1. Looked up from germline, CDR1 is LNHDA and CDR2 is SQIVND (reference sequence). The CDR3 extends over 17 amino acids. V was pared by 5 bases and J by 3 bases, with 13 bases of the junction left unmatched. CDR3 residues: CASSPDRVWDVKNIQYF. In nucleotides, the CDR3 is TGTGCCAGTAGTCCCGACAGGGTTTGGGATGTCAAAAACATTCAGTACTTC.

In this sample, this clone turned up a few times. The chain couples TRBV9 to TRBJ1-2; a possible D gene is TRBD1 (5 bases). Germline CDR1 is SGDLS and CDR2 is YYNGEE. V was cut by 0 bases and J by 4 bases, with 13 bases left in between. This CDR3 has 15 amino acids. The CDR3 DNA is TGTGCCAGCAGCGTAGAGGGGACTGGGGTCTATGGCTACACCTTC. It specifies CASSVEGTGVYGYTF.

The chain combines TRBV28 with TRBJ2-5, with D perhaps TRBD2 (6 bases). Germline V gives CDR1 MDHEN, CDR2 SYDVKM. V was cut by 5 bases and J by 1 base, with 11 bases left in between. The CDR3 is 14 residues long. The chain's CDR3 is CASSAAGLQETQYF. CDR3 in DNA: TGTGCCAGCAGTGCCGCGGGACTCCAAGAGACCCAGTACTTC.

This clone was seen only once. The chain combines TRBV4-1 with TRBJ2-1; the D gene is possibly TRBD2 (5 bases). The germline gives CDR1 MGHRA, CDR2 YSYEKL. The germline V and J ends were trimmed by 1 base and 2 bases, with 9 bases remaining between them. The CDR3 covers 15 residues. The chain's CDR3 is CASSQGRSTYNEQFF. The CDR3 DNA reads as TGCGCCAGCAGCCAAGGGAGGAGCACCTACAATGAGCAGTTCTTC.

The V gene is TRBV30, the J gene TRBJ2-2; the match to TRBD2 covers 9 bases. The CDR3 totals 15 residues. Germline CDR1 and CDR2: GTSNPN and SVGIG (reference sequence). Trimming at V came to 3 bases and at J to 3 bases, leaving 5 bases not matched to a gene. CDR3 nucleotides: TGTGCCTGGAGCCTAGCGGGGCTAGACACCGGGGAGCTGTTTTTT. It yields the protein CAWSLAGLDTGELFF. Complete variable domain (other parts from reference TRBV30 and TRBJ2-2): SQTIHQWPATLVQPVGSPLSLECTVEGTSNPNLYWYRQAAGRGLQLLFYSVGIGQISSEVPQNLSASRPQDRQFILSSKKLLLSDSGFYLCAWSLAGLDTGELFFGEGSRLTVL.

The chain combines TRBV5-4 with TRBJ2-5; TRBD2 agrees at 7 bases. V lost 0 bases to trimming and J lost 5 bases; unmatched junction nucleotides: 7. CDR3 size: 15 residues. Germline CDR1 SGHNT, CDR2 YYREEE (reference sequence). CDR3 in amino acids: CASSLAGRGGETQYF. The CDR3 DNA reads TGTGCCAGCAGCTTGGCCGGTAGGGGAGGGGAGACCCAGTACTTC.

This rearrangement joins TRBV27 to TRBJ2-7; D is unclear. Trimming took off 0 bases at V and 3 bases at J, with 12 bases between the two ends. Germline V gives CDR1 MNHEY, CDR2 SMNVEV (reference sequence). The CDR3 has 15 amino acids. In nucleotides, the CDR3 is TGTGCCAGCAGTTTATCCCCCGAGGCGGTCTACGAGCAGTACTTC. Translation: CASSLSPEAVYEQYF.